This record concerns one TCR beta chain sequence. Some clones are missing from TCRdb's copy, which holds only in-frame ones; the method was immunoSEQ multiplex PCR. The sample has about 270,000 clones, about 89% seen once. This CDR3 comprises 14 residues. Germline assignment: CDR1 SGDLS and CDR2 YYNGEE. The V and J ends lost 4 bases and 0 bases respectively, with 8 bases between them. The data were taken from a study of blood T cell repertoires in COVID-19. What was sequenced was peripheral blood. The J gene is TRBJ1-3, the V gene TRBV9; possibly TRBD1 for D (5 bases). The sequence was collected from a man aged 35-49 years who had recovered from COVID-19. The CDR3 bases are TGTGCCAGCAGCACGACAGACTCTGGAAACACCATATATTTT. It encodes CASSTTDSGNTIYF.